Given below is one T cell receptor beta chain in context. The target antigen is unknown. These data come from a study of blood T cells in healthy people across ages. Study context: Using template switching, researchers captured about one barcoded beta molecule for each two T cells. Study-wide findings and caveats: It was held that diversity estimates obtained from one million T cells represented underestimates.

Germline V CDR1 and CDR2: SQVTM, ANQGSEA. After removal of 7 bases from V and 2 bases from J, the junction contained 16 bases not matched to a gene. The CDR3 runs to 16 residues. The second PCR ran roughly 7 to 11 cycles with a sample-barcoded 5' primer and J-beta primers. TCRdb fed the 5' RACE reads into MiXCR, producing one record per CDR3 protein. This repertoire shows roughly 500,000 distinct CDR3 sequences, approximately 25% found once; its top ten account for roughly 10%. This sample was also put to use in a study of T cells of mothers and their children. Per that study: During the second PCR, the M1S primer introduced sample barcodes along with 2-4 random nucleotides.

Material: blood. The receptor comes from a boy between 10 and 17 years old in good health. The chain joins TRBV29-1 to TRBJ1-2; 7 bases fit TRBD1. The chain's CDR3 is CSADPGQMGGNYGYTF. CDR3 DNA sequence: TGCAGCGCAGATCCGGGACAGATGGGCGGAAACTATGGCTACACCTTC. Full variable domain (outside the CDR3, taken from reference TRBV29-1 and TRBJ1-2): SAVISQKPSRDICQRGTSLTIQCQVDSQVTMMFWYRQQPGQSLTLIATANQGSEATYESGFVIDKFPISRPNLTFSTLTVSNMSPEDSSIYLCSADPGQMGGNYGYTFGSGTRLTVV.